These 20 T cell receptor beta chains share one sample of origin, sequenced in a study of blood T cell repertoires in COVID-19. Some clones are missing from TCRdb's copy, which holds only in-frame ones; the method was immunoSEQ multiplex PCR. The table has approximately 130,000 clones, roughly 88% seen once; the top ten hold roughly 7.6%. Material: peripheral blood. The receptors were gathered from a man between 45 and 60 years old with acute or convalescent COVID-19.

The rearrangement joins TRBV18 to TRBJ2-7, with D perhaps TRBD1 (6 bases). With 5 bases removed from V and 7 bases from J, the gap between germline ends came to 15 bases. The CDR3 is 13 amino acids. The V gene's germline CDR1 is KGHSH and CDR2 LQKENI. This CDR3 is CASSSGQTEEQYF. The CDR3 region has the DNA TGTGCCAGCTCATCTGGACAGACGGAAGAGCAGTACTTC.

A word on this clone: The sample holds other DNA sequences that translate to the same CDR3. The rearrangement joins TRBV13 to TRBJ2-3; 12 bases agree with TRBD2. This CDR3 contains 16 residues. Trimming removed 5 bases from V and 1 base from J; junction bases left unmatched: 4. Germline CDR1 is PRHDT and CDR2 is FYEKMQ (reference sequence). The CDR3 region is CASSLRLAGGTDTQYF. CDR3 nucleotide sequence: TGTGCCAGCAGCCTTCGACTAGCGGGGGGCACAGATACGCAGTATTTT.

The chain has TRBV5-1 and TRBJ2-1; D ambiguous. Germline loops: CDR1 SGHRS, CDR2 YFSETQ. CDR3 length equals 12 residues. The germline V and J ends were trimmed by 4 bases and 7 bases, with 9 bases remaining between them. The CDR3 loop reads CASSQSLNEQFF. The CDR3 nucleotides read TGCGCCAGCAGCCAGTCTTTAAATGAGCAGTTCTTC.

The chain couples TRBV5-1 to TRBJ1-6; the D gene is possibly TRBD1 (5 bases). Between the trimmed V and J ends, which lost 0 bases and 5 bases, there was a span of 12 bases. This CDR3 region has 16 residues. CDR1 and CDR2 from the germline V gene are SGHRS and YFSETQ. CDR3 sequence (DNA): TGCGCCAGCAGCTTGGCCGGCAGGGCCCATAATTCACCCCTCCACTTT. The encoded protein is CASSLAGRAHNSPLHF.

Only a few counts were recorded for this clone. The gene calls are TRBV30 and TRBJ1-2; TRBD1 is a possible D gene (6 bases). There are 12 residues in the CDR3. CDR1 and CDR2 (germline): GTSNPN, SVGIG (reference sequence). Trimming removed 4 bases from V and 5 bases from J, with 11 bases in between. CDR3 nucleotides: TGTGCCTGGAACAGGGTGGGGTATGGCTACACCTTC. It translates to CAWNRVGYGYTF.

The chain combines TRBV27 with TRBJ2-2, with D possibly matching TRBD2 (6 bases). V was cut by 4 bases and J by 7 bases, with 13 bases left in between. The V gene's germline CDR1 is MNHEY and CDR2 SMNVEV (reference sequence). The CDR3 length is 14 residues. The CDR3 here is CASSWRVGGGELFF. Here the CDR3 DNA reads TGTGCCAGCAGTTGGAGGGTTGGCGGCGGGGAGCTGTTTTTT.

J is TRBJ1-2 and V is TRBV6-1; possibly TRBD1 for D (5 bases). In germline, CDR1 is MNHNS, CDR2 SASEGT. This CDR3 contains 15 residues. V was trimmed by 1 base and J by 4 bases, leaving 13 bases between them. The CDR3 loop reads CASSEVPDSLYGYTF. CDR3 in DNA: TGTGCCAGCAGTGAAGTGCCCGACAGTCTCTATGGCTACACCTTC.

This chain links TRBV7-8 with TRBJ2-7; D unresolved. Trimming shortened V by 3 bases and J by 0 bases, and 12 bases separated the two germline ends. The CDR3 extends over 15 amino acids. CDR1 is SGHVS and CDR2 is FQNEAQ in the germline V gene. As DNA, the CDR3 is TGTGCCAGCAGCTTCGACACCGCGAGCTCCTACGAGCAGTACTTC. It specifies CASSFDTASSYEQYF.

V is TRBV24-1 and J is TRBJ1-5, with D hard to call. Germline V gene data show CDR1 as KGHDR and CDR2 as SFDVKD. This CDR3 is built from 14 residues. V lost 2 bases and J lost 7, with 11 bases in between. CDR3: CATSDYHGRQPQHF. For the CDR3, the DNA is TGTGCCACCAGTGATTACCACGGTCGCCAGCCCCAGCATTTT.

The DNA for the CDR3 is TGTGCCTGGGGGGGGAGTAGGGGATTCGAAAAACTGTTTTTT. The encoded protein is CAWGGSRGFEKLFF. The chain is built from TRBV30 and TRBJ1-4; tentatively, D is TRBD1 (5 bases). CDR1 and CDR2 from the germline V gene are GTSNPN and SVGIG (reference sequence). The CDR3 runs to 14 residues. The V end lost 5 bases, the J end lost 8 bases, and 18 bases lay between the germline ends.

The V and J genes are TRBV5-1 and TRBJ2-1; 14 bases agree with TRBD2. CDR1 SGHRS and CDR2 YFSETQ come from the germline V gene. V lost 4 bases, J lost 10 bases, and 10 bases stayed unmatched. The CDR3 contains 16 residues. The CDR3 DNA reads TGCGCCAGCAGCACCGGGGGACTAGCGGGAGTAGAAGAGCAGTTCTTC. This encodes CASSTGGLAGVEEQFF.

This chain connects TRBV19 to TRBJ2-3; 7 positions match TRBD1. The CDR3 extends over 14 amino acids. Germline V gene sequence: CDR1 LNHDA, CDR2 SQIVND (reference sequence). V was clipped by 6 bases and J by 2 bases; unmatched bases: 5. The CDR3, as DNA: TGTGCCAGTAGGCCGACAGGGCACACAGATACGCAGTATTTT. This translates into CASRPTGHTDTQYF.

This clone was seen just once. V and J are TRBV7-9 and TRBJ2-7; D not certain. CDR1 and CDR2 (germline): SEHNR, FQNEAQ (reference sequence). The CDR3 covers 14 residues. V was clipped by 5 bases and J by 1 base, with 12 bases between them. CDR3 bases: TGTGCCAGCAGCCCTCCTGCCCAGTCCTACGAGCAGTACTTC. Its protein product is CASSPPAQSYEQYF.

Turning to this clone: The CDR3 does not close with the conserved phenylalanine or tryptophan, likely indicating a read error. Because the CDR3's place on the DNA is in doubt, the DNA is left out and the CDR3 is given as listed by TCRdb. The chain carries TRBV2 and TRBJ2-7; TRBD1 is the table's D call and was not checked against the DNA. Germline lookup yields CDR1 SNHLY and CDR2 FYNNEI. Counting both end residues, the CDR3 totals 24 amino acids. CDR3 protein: CASSGQGPPRFGPGTRLTVTGERG.

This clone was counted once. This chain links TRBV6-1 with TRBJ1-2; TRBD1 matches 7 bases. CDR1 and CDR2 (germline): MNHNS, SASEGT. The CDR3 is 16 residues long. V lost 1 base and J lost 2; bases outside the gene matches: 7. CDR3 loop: CASSEVVGQANYGYTF. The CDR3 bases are TGTGCCAGCAGTGAAGTGGTAGGACAGGCGAACTATGGCTACACCTTC.

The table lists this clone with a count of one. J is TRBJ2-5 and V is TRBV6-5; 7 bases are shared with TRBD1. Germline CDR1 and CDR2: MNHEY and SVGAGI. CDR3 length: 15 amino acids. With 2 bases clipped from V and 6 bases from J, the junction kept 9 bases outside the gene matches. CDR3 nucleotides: TGTGCCAGCAGTTACGGGACAGCCTCAAGAAAGACCCAGTACTTC. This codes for CASSYGTASRKTQYF.

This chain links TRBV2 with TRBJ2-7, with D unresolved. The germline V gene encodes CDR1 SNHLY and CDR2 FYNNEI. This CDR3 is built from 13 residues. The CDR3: CASMAASSYEQYF. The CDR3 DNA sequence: TGTGCGTCGATGGCGGCGAGCTCCTACGAGCAGTACTTC. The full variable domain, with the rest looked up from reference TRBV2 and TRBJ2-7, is EPEVTQTPSHQVTQMGQEVILRCVPISNHLYFYWYRQILGQKVEFLVSFYNNEISEKSEIFDDQFSVERPDGSNFTLKIRSTKLEDSAMYFCASMAASSYEQYFGPGTRLTVT.

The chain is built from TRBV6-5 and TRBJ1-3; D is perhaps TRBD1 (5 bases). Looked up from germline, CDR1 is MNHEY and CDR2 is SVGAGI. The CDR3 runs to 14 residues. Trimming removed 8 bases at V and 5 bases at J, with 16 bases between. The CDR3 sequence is CASRRPDTRNTIYF. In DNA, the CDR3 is TGTGCCAGCCGCCGCCCGGACACCCGAAACACCATATATTTT.

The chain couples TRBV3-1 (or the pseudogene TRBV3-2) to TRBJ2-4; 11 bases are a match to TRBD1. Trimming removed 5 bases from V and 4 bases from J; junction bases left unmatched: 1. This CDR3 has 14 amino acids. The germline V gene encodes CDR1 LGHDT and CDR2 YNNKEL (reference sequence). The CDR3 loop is CASSGTGGKNIQYF. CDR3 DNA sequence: TGTGCCAGCAGCGGGACAGGGGGGAAAAACATTCAGTACTTC.

Here the CDR3 DNA reads TGTGCCAGCAGTCCTCCCAGGGCATTTATTGCTTTCTTT. Its protein product is CASSPPRAFIAFF. The J gene is TRBJ1-1, the V gene TRBV28, with TRBD1 as a possible D gene (5 bases). Germline V CDR1 and CDR2: MDHEN, SYDVKM. Trimming removed 5 bases from V and 11 bases from J, with 18 bases in between. The CDR3 spans 13 residues. Full variable domain (remainder filled in from reference TRBV28 and TRBJ1-1): DVKVTQSSRYLVKRTGEKVFLECVQDMDHENMFWYRQDPGLGLRLIYFSYDVKMKEKGDIPEGYSVSREKKERFSLILESASTNQTSMYLCASSPPRAFIAFFGQGTRLTVV.